This T cell receptor beta chain came from a study of blood T cell repertoires in COVID-19. Study-wide context: Sites in the United States, Italy and Spain provided acute and convalescent COVID-19 samples. Nucleic acid was either cDNA or gDNA, and it came from T cells, B-cell-depleted T cells, or PBMCs.

Produced via immunoSEQ multiplex PCR; TCRdb's table is partial and in-frame only. The sample carries some 290,000 clones, 88% recorded once. Germline CDR1 reads SGHTA; CDR2 reads FQGTGA. The CDR3 extends over 14 amino acids. Trimming shortened V by 5 bases and J by 5 bases, and 15 bases separated the two germline ends. The J gene is TRBJ2-5, the V gene TRBV7-3; D is unclear. The TCR was taken from a woman aged 30 to 39 with COVID-19, enrolled during active disease. Sequenced input: peripheral blood. The CDR3 loop reads CASSTLERLETQYF. CDR3 DNA sequence: TGTGCCAGCAGCACTCTCGAGCGATTGGAGACCCAGTACTTC.